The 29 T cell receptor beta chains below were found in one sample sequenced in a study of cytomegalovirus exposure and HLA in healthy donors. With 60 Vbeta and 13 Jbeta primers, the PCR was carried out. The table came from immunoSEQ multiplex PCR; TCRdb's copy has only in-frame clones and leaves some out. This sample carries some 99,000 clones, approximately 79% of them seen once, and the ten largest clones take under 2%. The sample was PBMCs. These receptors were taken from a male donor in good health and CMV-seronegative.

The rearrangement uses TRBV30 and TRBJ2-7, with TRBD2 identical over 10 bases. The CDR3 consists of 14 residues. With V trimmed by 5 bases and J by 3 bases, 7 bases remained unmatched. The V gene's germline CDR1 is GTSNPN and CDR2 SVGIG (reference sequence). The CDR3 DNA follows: TGTGCCTGGGGTAGCGGGAGGAATCTCTACGAGCAGTACTTC. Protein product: CAWGSGRNLYEQYF.

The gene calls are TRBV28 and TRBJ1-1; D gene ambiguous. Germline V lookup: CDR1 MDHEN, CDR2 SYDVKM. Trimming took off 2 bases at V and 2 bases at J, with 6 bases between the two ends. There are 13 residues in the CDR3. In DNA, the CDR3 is TGTGCCAGCAGTTTAATCGGTAACACTGAAGCTTTCTTT. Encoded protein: CASSLIGNTEAFF.

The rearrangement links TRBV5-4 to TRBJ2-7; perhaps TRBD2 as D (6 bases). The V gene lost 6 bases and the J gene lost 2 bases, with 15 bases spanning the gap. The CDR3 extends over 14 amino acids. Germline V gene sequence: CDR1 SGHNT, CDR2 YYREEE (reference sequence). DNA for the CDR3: TGTGCCAGCAAACCGGGAGAGAGGACCTACGAGCAGTACTTC. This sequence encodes CASKPGERTYEQYF.

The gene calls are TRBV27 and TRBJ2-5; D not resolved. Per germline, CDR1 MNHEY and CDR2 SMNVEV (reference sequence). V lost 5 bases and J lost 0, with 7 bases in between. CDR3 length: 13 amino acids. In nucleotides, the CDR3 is TGTGCCAGCAGTCCTGGCTACCAAGAGACCCAGTACTTC. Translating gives CASSPGYQETQYF.

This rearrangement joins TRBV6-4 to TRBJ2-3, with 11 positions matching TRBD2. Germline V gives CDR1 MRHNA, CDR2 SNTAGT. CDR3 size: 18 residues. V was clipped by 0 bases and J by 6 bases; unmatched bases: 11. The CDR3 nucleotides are TGTGCCAGCAGTGACTCCGTTAGCGGGAGGGGTCGCTCCGATACGCAGTATTTT. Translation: CASSDSVSGRGRSDTQYF.

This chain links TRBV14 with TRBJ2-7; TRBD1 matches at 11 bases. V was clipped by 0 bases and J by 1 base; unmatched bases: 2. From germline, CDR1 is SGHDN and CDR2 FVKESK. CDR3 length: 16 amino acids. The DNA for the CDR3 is TGTGCCAGCAGCCAAGATGGGACAGGGGGTTCCTACGAGCAGTACTTC. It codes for CASSQDGTGGSYEQYF.

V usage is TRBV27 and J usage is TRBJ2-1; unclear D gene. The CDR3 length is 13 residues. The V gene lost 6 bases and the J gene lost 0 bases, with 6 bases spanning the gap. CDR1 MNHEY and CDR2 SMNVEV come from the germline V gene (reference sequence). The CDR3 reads CASRPHSYNEQFF. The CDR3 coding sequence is TGTGCCAGCAGGCCACACTCCTACAATGAGCAGTTCTTC.

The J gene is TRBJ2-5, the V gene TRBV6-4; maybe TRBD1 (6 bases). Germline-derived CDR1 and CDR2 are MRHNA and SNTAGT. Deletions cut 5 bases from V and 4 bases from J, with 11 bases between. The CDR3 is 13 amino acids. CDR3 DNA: TGTGCCAGCAGTTACAGGGAGCGAGAGACCCAGTACTTC. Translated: CASSYRERETQYF.

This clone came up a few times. The CDR3 here is CASSSGQGVVGELFF. The CDR3 bases are TGCGCCAGCAGCTCGGGACAGGGGGTTGTCGGGGAGCTGTTTTTT. The chain has TRBV5-1 and TRBJ2-2, with 11 bases aligning to TRBD1. This CDR3 spans 15 amino acids. J lost 7 bases, V lost 3 bases, and 5 bases had no gene match. CDR1 and CDR2 from the germline V gene are SGHRS and YFSETQ.

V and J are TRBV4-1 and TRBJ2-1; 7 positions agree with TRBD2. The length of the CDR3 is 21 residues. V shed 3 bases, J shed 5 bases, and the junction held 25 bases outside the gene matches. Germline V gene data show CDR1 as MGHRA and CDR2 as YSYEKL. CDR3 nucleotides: TGCGCCAGCAGCCACTCCTCCGGGGCGGGAGTGGGCCCGAGTTGGGACAATGAGCAGTTCTTC. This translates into CASSHSSGAGVGPSWDNEQFF.

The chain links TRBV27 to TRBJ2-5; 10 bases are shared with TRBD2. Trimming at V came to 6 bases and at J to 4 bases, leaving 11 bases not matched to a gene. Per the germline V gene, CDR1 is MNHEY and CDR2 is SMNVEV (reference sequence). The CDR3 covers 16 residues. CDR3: CASSHGLADFGETQYF. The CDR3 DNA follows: TGTGCCAGCAGCCATGGACTAGCGGACTTCGGAGAGACCCAGTACTTC.

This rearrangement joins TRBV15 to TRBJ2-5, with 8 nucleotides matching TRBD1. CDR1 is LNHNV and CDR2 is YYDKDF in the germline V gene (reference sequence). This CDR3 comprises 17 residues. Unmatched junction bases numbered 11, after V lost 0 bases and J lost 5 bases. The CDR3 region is CATSRDRLYYRGETQYF. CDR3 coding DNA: TGTGCCACCAGCAGAGATCGGCTCTACTACAGGGGGGAGACCCAGTACTTC.

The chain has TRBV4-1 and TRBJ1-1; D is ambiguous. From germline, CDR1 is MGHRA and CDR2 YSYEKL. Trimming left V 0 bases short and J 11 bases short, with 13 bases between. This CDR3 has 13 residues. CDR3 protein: CASSQEGRLGAFF. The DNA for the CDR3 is TGCGCCAGCAGCCAAGAGGGGAGACTAGGGGCTTTCTTT.

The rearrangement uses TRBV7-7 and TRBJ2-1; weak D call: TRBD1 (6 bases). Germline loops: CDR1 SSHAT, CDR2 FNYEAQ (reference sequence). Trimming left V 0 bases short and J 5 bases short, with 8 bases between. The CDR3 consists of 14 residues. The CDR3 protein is CASSLAGQNNEQFF. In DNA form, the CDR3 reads TGTGCCAGCAGCTTAGCGGGACAAAACAATGAGCAGTTCTTC.

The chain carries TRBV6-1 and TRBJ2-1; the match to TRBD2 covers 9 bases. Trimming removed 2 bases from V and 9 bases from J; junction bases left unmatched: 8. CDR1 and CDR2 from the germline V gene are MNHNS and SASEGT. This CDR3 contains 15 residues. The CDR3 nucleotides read TGTGCCAGCAGTGAAACTAGCGGGCCAACGGGTGAGCAGTTCTTC. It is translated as CASSETSGPTGEQFF.

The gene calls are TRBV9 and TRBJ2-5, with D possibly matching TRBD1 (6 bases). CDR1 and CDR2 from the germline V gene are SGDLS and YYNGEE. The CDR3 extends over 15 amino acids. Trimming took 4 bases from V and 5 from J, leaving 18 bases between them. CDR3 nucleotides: TGTGCCAGCAGCTCAACGACAGGTTTTATGGAGACCCAGTACTTC. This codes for CASSSTTGFMETQYF.

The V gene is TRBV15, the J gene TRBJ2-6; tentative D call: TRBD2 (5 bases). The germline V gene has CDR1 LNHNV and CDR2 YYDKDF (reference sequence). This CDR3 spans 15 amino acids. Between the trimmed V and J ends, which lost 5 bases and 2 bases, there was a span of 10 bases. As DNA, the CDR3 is TGTGCCACCAGCCCTGGGCGGGCTGGGGCCAACGTCCTGACTTTC. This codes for CATSPGRAGANVLTF.

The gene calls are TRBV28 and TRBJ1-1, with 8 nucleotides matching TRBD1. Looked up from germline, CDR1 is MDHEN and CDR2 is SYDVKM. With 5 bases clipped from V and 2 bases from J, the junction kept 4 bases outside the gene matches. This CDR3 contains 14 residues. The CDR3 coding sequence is TGTGCCAGCAGTCGCAGGGGGCGTAACACTGAAGCTTTCTTT. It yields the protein CASSRRGRNTEAFF.

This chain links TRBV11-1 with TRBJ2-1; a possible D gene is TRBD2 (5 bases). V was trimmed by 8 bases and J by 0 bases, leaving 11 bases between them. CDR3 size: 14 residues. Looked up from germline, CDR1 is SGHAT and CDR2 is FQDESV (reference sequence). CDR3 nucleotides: TGTGCCAGCCGGGAAGCGCTCTCCTACAATGAGCAGTTCTTC. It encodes CASREALSYNEQFF. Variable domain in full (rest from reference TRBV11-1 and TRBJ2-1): EAEVAQSPRYKITEKSQAVAFWCDPISGHATLYWYRQILGQGPELLVQFQDESVVDDSQLPKDRFSAERLKGVDSTLKIQPAELGDSAMYLCASREALSYNEQFFGPGTRLTVL.

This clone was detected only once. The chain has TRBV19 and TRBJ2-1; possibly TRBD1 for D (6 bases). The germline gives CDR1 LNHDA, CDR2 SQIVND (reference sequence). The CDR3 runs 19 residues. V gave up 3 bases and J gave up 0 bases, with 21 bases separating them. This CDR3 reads CASSIGQGNPLSSYNEQFF. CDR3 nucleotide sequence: TGTGCCAGTAGTATCGGGCAGGGGAATCCCTTAAGCTCCTACAATGAGCAGTTCTTC.

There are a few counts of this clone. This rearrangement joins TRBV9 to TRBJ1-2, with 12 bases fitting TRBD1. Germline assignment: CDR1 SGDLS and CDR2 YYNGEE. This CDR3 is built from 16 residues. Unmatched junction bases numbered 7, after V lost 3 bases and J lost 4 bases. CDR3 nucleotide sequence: TGTGCCAGCAGCGAGGGTGGGACAGGGGGCTTCTATGGCTACACCTTC. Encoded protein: CASSEGGTGGFYGYTF.

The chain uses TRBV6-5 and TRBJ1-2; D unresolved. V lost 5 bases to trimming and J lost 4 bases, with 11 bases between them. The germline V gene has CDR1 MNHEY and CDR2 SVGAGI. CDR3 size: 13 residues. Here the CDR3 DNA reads TGTGCCAGCAGTCCTTTCACTACCTATGGCTACACCTTC. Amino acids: CASSPFTTYGYTF.

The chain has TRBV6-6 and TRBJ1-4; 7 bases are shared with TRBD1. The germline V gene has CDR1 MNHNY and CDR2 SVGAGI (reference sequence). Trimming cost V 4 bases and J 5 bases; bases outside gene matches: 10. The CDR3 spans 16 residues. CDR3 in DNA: TGTGCCAGCAGTTTCGAGGGACAGCTACTAAATGAAAAACTGTTTTTT. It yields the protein CASSFEGQLLNEKLFF.

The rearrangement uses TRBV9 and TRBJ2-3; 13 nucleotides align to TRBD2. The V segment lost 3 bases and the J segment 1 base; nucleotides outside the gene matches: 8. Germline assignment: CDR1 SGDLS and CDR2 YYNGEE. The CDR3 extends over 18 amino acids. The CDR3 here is CASSEQTGTSGGTDTQYF. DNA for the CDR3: TGTGCCAGCAGCGAGCAGACCGGGACTAGCGGGGGCACAGATACGCAGTATTTT.

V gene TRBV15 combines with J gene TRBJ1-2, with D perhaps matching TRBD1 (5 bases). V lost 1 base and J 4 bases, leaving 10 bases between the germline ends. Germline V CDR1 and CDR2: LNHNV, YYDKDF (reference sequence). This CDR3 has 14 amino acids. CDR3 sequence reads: CATSRARVGYGYTF. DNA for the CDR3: TGTGCCACCAGCAGAGCCAGGGTAGGCTATGGCTACACCTTC.

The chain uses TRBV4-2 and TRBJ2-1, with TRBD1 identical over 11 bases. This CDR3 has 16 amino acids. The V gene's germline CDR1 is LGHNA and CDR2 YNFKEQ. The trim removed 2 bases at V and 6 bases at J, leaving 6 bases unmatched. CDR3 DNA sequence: TGTGCCAGCAGCCAAAGTACCGGGACAGGGGGCAATGAGCAGTTCTTC. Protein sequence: CASSQSTGTGGNEQFF.

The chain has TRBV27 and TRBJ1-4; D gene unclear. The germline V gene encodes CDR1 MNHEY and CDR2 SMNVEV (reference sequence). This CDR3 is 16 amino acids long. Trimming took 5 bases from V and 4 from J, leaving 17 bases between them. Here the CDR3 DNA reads TGTGCCAGCAGTGACCTCTACTCCGGGGATAATGAAAAACTGTTTTTT. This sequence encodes CASSDLYSGDNEKLFF.

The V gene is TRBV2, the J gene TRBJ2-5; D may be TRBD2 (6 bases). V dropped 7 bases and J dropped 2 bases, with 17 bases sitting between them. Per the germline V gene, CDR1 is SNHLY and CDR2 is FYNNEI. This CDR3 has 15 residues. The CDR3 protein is CASTRDLISQETQYF. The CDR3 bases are TGTGCCAGCACTCGGGACTTAATTTCACAAGAGACCCAGTACTTC.

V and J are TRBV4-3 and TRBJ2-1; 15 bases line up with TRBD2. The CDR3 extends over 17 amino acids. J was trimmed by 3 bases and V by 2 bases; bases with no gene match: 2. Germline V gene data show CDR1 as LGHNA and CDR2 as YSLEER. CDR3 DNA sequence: TGCGCCAGCAGCCAAACGGGACTAGCGGGAGGCTACAATGAGCAGTTCTTC. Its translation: CASSQTGLAGGYNEQFF.